This TCR beta chain was recorded in a study of cytomegalovirus exposure and HLA in healthy donors. Notes on the study in general: With DRB1 most and HLA-C fewest, TCR association rates differed between HLA loci in a later analysis.

Germline V gene sequence: CDR1 MDHEN, CDR2 SYDVKM. The length of the CDR3 is 17 residues. The ends lost 6 bases at V and 6 bases at J; junction bases unmatched: 15. The PCR employed 60 Vbeta primers together with 13 Jbeta primers. Data came from immunoSEQ multiplex PCR; TCRdb stores just in-frame clones and leaves some out. The sample lists 130,000 or so clones, around 78% occurring once. For this clone: The antigen is not known.

The gene calls are TRBV28 and TRBJ1-5; 9 bases agree with TRBD1. This TCR was sampled from a woman in her 40s in good health and CMV-seronegative. Source material: PBMCs. The CDR3 DNA follows: TGTGCCAGCAGGCATGGCTGGACAGGGGATACGCGTCAGCCCCAGCATTTT. Its translation is CASRHGWTGDTRQPQHF.